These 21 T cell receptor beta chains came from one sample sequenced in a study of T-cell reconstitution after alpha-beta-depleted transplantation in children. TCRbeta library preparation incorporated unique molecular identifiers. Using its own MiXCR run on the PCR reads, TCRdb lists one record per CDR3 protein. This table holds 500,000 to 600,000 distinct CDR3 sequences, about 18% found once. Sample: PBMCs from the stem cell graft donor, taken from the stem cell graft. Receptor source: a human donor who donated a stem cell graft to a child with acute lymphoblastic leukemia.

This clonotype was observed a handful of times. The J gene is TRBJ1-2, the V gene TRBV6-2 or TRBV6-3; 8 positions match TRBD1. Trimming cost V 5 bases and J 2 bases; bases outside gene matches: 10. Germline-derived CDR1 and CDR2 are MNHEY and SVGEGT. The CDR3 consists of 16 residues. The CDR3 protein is CASSRPRTGPNYGYTF. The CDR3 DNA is TGTGCCAGCAGTCGTCCCCGGACAGGGCCAAACTATGGCTACACCTTC.

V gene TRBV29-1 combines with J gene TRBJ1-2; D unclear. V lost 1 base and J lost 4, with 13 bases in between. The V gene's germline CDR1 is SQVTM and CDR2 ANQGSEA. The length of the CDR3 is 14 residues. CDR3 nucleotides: TGCAGCGTTGAAGCGCCGGAGGAGGGCTATGGCTACACCTTC. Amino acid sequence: CSVEAPEEGYGYTF.

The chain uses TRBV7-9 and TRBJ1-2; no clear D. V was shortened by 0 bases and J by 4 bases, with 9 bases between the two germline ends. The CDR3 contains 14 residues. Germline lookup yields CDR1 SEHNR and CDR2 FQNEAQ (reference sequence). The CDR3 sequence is CASSLALSSYGYTF. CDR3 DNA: TGTGCCAGCAGCTTAGCCTTATCCTCCTATGGCTACACCTTC.

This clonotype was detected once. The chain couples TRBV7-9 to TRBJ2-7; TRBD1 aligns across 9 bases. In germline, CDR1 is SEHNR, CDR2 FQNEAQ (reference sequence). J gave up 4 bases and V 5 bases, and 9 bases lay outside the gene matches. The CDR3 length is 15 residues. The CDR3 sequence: CASSPPPGQGYEQYF. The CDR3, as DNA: TGTGCCAGCAGCCCTCCACCGGGACAGGGATACGAGCAGTACTTC.

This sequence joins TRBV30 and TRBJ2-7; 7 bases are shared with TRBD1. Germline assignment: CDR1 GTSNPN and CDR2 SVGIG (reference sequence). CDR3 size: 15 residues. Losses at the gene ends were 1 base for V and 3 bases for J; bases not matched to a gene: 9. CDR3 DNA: TGTGCCTGGAGTGACGCCCTCAGGGGGTACTACGAGCAGTACTTC. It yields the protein CAWSDALRGYYEQYF.

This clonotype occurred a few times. The CDR3 is CASSLPKTGLAYNEQFF. For the CDR3, the DNA is TGTGCCAGCAGCTTACCGAAAACAGGGTTGGCCTACAATGAGCAGTTCTTC. The gene calls are TRBV7-9 and TRBJ2-1; maybe TRBD1 (6 bases). CDR1 is SEHNR, CDR2 FQNEAQ, per germline (reference sequence). The CDR3 contains 17 residues. Trimming pared 2 bases from V and 2 bases from J, leaving 16 bases between.

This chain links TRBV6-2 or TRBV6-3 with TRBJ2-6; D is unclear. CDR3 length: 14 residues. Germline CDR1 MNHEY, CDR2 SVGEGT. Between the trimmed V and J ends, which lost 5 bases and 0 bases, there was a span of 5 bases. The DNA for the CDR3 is TGTGCCAGCAGTAGAAACTCTGGGGCCAACGTCCTGACTTTC. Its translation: CASSRNSGANVLTF.

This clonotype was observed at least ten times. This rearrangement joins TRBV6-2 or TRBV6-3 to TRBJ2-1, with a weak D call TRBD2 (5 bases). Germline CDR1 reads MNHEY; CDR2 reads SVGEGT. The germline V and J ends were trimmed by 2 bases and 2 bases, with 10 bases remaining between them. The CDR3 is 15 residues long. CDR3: CASSYGEGTYNEQFF. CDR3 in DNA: TGTGCCAGCAGTTACGGAGAGGGAACCTACAATGAGCAGTTCTTC.

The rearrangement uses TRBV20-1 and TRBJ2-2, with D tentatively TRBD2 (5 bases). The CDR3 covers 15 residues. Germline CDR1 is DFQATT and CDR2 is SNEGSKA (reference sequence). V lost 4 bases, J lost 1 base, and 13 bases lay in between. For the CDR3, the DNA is TGCAGTGCTATGGTTGCCAGCGGGAACACCGGGGAGCTGTTTTTT. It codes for CSAMVASGNTGELFF.

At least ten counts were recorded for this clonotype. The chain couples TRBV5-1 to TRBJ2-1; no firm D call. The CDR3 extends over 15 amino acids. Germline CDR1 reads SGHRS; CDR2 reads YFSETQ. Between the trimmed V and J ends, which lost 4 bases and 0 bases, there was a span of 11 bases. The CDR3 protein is CASSLVRSSYNEQFF. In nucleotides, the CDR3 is TGCGCCAGCAGCCTCGTAAGGAGCTCCTACAATGAGCAGTTCTTC.

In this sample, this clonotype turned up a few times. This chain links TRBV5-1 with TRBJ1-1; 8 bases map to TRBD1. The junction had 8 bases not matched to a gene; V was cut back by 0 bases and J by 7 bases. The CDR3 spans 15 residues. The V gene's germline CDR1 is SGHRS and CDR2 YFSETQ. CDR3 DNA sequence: TGCGCCAGCAGCTTGGGGACAGGGTTTTTAGGTGAAGCTTTCTTT. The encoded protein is CASSLGTGFLGEAFF.

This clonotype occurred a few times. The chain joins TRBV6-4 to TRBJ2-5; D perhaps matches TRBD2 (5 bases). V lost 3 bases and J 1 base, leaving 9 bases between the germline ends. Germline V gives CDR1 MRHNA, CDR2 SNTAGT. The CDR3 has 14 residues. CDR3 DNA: TGTGCCAGCAGTGAGTCAGCGGCCCAAGAGACCCAGTACTTC. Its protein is CASSESAAQETQYF.

Here the CDR3 DNA reads TGCGCCAGCAGCATTACCGGGACAGGGGCTTACTATGGCTACACCTTC. It translates to CASSITGTGAYYGYTF. The genes are TRBV5-1 and TRBJ1-2; 10 bases align to TRBD1. Germline V gene data show CDR1 as SGHRS and CDR2 as YFSETQ. There are 16 residues in the CDR3. The trim removed 4 bases at V and 3 bases at J, leaving 9 bases unmatched.

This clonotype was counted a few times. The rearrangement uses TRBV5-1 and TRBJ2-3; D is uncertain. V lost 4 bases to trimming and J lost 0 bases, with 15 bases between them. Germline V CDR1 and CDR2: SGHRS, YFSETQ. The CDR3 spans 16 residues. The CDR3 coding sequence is TGCGCCAGCAGCACCGGGTCCTCTTCTAGCACAGATACGCAGTATTTT. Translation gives CASSTGSSSSTDTQYF.

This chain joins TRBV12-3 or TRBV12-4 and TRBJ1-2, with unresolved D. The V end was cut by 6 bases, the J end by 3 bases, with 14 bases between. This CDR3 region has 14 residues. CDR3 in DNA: TGTGCCAGCAGCCCCCCTGGGGTATACTATGGCTACACCTTC. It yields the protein CASSPPGVYYGYTF.

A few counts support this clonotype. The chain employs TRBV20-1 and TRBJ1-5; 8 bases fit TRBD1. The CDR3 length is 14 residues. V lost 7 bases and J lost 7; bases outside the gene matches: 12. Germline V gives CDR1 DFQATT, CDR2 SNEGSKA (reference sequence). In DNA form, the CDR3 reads TGCAGTGGGAGAGGGACAGGCGAGAGCCAGCCCCAGCATTTT. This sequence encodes CSGRGTGESQPQHF.

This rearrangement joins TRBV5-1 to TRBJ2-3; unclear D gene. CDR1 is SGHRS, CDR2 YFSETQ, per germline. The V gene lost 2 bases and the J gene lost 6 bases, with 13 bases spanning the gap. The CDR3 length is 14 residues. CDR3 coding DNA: TGCGCCAGCAGCTTTATTCCTGGCATGGATACGCAGTATTTT. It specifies CASSFIPGMDTQYF.

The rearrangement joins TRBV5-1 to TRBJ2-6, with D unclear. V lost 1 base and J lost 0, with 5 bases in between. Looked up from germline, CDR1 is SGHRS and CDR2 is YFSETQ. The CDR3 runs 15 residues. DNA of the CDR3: TGCGCCAGCAGCTTGAAAGTCTCTGGGGCCAACGTCCTGACTTTC. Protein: CASSLKVSGANVLTF. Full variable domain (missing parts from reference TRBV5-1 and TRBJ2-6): KAGVTQTPRYLIKTRGQQVTLSCSPISGHRSVSWYQQTPGQGLQFLFEYFSETQRNKGNFPGRFSGRQFSNSRSEMNVSTLELGDSALYLCASSLKVSGANVLTFGAGSRLTVL.

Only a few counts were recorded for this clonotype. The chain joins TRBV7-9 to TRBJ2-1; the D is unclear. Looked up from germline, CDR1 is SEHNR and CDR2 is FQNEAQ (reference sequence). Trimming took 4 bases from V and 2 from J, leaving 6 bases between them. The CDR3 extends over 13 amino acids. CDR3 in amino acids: CASSSTPYNEQFF. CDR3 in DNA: TGTGCCAGCAGCTCGACGCCCTACAATGAGCAGTTCTTC.

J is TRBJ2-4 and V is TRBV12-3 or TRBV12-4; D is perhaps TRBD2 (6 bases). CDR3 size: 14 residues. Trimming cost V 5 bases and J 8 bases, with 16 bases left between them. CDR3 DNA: TGTGCCAGCAGTCACGGCCGGGACTTAGACATTCAGTACTTC. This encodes CASSHGRDLDIQYF.

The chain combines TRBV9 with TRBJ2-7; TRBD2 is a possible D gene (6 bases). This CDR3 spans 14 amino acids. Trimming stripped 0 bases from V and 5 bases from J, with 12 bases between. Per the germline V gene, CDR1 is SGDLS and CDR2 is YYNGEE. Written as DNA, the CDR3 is TGTGCCAGCAGCGTAGGAGAATCGGGAGACGAGCAGTACTTC. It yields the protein CASSVGESGDEQYF. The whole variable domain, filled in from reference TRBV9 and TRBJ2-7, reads DSGVTQTPKHLITATGQRVTLRCSPRSGDLSVYWYQQSLDQGLQFLIQYYNGEERAKGNILERFSAQQFPDLHSELNLSSLELGDSALYFCASSVGESGDEQYFGPGTRLTVT.